This record covers a single T cell receptor (beta chain). The specificity of this receptor is unknown. There are no base qualities to consult, and no much larger clone falls within one base. This sample stems from a study of blood T cell repertoires in COVID-19 (dated by TCRdb to 2019 to 2021). Describing the broader study: Collaborator samples came from the United States, Italy and Spain and covered acute and convalescent phases of COVID-19. The prospective study material was composed of cDNA or gDNA derived from T cells, B-cell-depleted T cells, or PBMCs. Deeply sampled blood TCRbeta repertoires from subjects exposed to, actively infected with, or recovered from COVID-19 were included in the dataset. The repertoires were made available in a free public database intended to serve as a resource for research on the immune response to SARS-CoV-2. Samples came from the ongoing ImmuneRACE study (first 160 participants) plus 1,254 subjects from 6 global collaborators. Nearly every sample came with metadata listing a de-identified subject ID, COVID-19 status, age in years and sex. Where available, HLA class I and class II types were obtained from metadata supplied by the sample provider rather than from assay-based typing. Broad study findings and their caveats: The quantity of clinical and demographic metadata differed by source and by participant and was supplied without curation.

The immunoSEQ Assay, a bias-controlled multiplex PCR, was used to amplify TCRbeta CDR3 regions from genomic DNA. The paper's processing steps were these. Nucleated cell counts per sample were estimated from amplification of reference gene primers within the assay. To quantify the absolute abundance of each unique TCRbeta CDR3 rearrangement, sequence reads were collapsed and filtered. Productive Simpson clonality was computed per sample as the square root of Simpson's diversity index over productive rearrangements. TCRdb holds this immuneACCESS table with in-frame rearrangements only. Some clones are missing; in checked studies, unresolved V genes explain under half, and the rest has no known cause. The V and J calls and clone size are taken from that table; D and trimming were inferred from the DNA. This sample has 200,000 or so clones in its table, and about 88% of those were observed once. The ten most abundant clones make up roughly 6.2% of the sample.

Another Seattle source contributed samples from volunteer blood donors who had recovered from COVID-19. Collaborating institutions collected whole blood in K2EDTA tubes following their own protocols. For TCRbeta analysis, collaborators shipped samples in one of three forms: frozen whole blood, isolated PBMCs, or DNA extracted from either of those sample types. V lost 2 bases and J lost 4 bases; the stretch between them is 15 bases long. The CDR3 covers 15 residues, taking in both the cysteine and the phenylalanine. The DNA shown is the 45-base CDR3, in frame from base 1. CDR1 and CDR2, looked up from the germline V gene (reference sequence), are GTSNPN and SVGIG.

The chain links TRBV30 with TRBJ2-1, and perhaps TRBD2 as D gene, on 6 matching bases. The sample was peripheral blood. The origin of this receptor is a woman in her 40s who had recovered from COVID-19. The DNA sequence is given as TGTGCCTGGAGTAAACAGCGGGCATTTTACAATGAGCAGTTCTTC. This codes for CAWSKQRAFYNEQFF.